Sequencing of this T cell receptor beta chain was carried out in a study of shared clonotypes between healthy human individuals. An assay was performed, and its level was deep. This table comes from immunoSEQ multiplex PCR, and its TCRdb copy is limited to in-frame clones, with some not included. The data hold about 480,000 clones, with more than 65% observed a single time. A remark on this clone: The antigen is unknown. Germline and junction disagree at one end, which may indicate a read error.

In germline, CDR1 is SGHRS, CDR2 YFSETQ. The CDR3 loop spans 14 amino acids. Study donors comprised healthy, HIV-negative adults devoid of recent acute infection or vaccination. The study, taken as a whole, reports: The low donor count limited represented genetic and exposure-history diversity.

The origin of this receptor is a woman aged 40 to 49 in good health. Some clones in this sample may be carry-over from other donors' samples. Material: PBMCs. This chain uses TRBV5-1 with TRBJ2-1, with 11 bases identical to TRBD2. For the CDR3, the DNA is TGCGCAAGCATACGGGGACTAGCGGACAATGAGCAGTTCTTC. This translates into CASIRGLADNEQFF.